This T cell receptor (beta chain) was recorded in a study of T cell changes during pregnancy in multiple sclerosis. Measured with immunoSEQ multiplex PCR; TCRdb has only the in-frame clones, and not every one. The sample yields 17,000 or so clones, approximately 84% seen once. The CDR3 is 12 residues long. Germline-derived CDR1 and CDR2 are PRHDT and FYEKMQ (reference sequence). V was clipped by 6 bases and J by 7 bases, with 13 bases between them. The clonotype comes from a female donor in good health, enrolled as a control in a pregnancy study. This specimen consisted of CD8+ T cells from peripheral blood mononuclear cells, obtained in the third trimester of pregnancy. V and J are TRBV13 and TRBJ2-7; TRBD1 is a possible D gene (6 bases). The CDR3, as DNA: TGTGCCAGCAGTAAAGGGACACCTGAGCAGTACTTC. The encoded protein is CASSKGTPEQYF.